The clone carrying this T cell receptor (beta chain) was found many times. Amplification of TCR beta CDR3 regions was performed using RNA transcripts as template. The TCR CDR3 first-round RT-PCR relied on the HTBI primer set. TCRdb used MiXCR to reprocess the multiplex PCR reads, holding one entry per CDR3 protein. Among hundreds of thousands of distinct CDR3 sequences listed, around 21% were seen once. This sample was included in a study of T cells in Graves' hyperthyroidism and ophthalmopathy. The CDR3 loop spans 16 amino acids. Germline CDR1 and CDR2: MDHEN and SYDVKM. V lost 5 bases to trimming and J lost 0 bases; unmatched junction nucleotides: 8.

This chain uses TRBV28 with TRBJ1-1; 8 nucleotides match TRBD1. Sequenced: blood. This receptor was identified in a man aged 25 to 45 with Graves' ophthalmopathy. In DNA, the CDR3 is TGTGCCAGCAGTCAAGGACAGGGCCTGATGAACACTGAAGCTTTCTTT. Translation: CASSQGQGLMNTEAFF.